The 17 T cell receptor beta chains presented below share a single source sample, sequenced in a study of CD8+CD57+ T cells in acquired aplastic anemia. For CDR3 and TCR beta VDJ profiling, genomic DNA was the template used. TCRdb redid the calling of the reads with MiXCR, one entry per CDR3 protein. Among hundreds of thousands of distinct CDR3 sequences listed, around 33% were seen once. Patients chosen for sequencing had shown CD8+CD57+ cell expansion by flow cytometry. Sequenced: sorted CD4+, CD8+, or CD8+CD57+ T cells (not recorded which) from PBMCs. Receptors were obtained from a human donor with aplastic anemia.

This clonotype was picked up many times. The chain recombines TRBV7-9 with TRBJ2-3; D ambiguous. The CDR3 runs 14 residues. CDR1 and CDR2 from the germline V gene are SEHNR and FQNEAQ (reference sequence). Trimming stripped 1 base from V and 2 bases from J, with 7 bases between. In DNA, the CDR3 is TGTGCCAGCAGCTTAGGGGTAACCACAGATACGCAGTATTTT. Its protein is CASSLGVTTDTQYF.

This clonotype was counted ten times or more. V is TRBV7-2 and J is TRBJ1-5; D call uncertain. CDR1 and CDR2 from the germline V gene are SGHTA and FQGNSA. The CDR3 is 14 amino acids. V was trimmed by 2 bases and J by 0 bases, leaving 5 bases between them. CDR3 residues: CASSLMDSNQPQHF. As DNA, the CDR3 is TGTGCCAGCAGCTTAATGGATAGCAATCAGCCCCAGCATTTT.

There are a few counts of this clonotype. CDR3 sequence (DNA): TGCGCCAGCTTAGGGGGGTCTAGCACAGATACGCAGTATTTT. Its translation: CASLGGSSTDTQYF. The chain uses TRBV5-1 and TRBJ2-3, with D perhaps TRBD1 or TRBD2 (6 bases each). The CDR3 spans 14 residues. Trimming pared 7 bases from V and 0 bases from J, leaving 12 bases between. CDR1 SGHRS and CDR2 YFSETQ come from the germline V gene.

Here the CDR3 DNA reads TGTGCCAGCAGCTTGGGCTTCGGCAATCAGCCCCAGCATTTT. As protein: CASSLGFGNQPQHF. J is TRBJ1-5 and V is TRBV5-6; D ambiguous. Per germline, CDR1 SGHDT and CDR2 YYEEEE. Deletions cut 0 bases from V and 2 bases from J, with 6 bases between. The CDR3 is made up of 14 amino acids.

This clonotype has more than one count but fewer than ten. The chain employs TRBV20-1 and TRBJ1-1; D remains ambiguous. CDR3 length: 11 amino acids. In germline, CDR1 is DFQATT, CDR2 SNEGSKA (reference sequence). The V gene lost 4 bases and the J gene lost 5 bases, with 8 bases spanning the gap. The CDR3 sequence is CSAKGGTEAFF. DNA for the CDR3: TGCAGTGCTAAGGGAGGGACTGAAGCTTTCTTT.

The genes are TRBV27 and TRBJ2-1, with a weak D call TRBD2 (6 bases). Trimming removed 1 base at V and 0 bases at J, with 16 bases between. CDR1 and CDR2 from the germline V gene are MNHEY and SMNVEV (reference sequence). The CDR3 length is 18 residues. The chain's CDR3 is CASSLFGGGLSSYNEQFF. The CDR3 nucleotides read TGTGCCAGCAGTTTATTCGGTGGGGGACTGAGCTCCTACAATGAGCAGTTCTTC.

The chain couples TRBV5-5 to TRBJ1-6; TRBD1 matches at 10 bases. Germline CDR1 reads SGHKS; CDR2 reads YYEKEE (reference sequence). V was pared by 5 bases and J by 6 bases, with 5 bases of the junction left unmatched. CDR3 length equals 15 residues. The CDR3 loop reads CASSLRTGGNSPLHF. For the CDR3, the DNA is TGTGCCAGCAGTCTCCGGACAGGGGGTAATTCACCCCTCCACTTT.

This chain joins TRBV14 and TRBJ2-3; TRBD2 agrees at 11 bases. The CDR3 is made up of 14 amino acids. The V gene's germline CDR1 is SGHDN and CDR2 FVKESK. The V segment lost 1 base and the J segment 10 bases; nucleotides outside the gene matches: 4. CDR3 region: CASSQVTSGTAQYF. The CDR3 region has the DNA TGTGCCAGCAGCCAAGTGACTAGCGGGACTGCGCAGTATTTT.

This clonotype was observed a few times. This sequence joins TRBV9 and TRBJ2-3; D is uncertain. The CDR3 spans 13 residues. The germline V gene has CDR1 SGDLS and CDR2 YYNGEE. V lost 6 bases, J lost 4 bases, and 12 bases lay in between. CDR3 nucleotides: TGTGCCAGCACACGTAGTAACTCAGATACGCAGTATTTT. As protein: CASTRSNSDTQYF.

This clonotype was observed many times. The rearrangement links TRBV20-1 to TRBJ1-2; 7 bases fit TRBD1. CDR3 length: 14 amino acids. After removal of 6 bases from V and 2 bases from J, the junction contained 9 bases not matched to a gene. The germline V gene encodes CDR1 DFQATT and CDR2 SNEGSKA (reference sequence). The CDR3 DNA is TGCAGTGCATATGGGACAGATCACAACTATGGCTACACCTTC. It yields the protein CSAYGTDHNYGYTF.

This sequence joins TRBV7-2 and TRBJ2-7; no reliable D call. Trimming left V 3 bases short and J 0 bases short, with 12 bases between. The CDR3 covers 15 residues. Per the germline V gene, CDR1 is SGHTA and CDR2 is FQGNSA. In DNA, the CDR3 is TGTGCCAGCAGCTTCACCCCGCGGAGCTCCTACGAGCAGTACTTC. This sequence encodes CASSFTPRSSYEQYF.

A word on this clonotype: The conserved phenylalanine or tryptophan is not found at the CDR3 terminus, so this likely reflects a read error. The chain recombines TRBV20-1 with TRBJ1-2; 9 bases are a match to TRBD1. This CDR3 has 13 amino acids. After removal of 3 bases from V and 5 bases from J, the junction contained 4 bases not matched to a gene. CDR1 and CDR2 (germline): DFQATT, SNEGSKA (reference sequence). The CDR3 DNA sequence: TGCAGTGCTAGTCTACAGGGGGCTTATGGCTACACCCTC. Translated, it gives CSASLQGAYGYTL.

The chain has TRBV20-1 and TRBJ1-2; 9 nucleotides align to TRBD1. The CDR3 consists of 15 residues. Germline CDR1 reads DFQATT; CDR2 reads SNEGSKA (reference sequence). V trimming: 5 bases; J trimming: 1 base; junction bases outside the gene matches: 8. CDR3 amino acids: CSAQPGQGINYGYTF. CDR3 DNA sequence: TGCAGTGCTCAGCCGGGACAGGGAATTAACTATGGCTACACCTTC.

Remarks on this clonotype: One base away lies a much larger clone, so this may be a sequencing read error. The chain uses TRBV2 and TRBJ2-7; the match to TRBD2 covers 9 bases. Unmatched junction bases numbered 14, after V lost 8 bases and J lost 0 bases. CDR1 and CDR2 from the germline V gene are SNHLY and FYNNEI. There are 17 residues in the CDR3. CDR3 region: CASVPGLATRGSYEQYF. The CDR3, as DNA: TGTGCCAGCGTACCGGGACTAGCTACAAGGGGCTCCTACGAGCAGTACTTC.

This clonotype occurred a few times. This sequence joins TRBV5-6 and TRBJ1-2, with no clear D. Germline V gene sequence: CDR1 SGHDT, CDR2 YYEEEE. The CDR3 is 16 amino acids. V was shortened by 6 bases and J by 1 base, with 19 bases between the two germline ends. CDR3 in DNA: TGTGCCAGCACGTTGCTGGACCCCATTAATAACTATGGCTACACCTTC. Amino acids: CASTLLDPINNYGYTF.

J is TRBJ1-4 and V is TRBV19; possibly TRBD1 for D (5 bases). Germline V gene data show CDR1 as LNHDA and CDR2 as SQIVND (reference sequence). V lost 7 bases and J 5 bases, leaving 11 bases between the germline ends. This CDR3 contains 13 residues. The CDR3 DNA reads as TGTGCCAGTAAGCGGGACGGGAATGAAAAACTGTTTTTT. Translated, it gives CASKRDGNEKLFF.

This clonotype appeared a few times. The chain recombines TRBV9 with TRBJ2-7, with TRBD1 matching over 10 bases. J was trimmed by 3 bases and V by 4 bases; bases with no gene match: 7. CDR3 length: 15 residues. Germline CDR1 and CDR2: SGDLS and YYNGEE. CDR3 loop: CASSPGDRGFYEQYF. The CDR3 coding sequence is TGTGCCAGCAGCCCCGGGGACAGGGGTTTCTACGAGCAGTACTTC.